The rows below give T cell receptor beta chains drawn from one sample of a study of control samples from healthy donors and cancer patients. Profiling relied on immunoSEQ multiplex PCR, and the TCRdb table lists in-frame clones only, not all of them. This repertoire shows about 30,000 clones, 91% found once; its top ten account for approximately 12%. Sequencing was carried out using PBMCs. The receptor source for this set is a man aged 50-60 years with lung cancer. Each CDR3 is given with its conserved first and last residue. D genes are given only for firm matches. Rows may omit the clone size; those that give it use once, few, many or a size class.

d_call: TRBD2; j_call: TRBJ2-1; clone_size: .; cdr3_length: 16; v_call: TRBV7-6; cdr3_nt: TGTGCCAGCAGCTTAGTAGCGGGGGGCCCTCTCGCTGAGCAGTTCTTC; cdr3_aa: CASSLVAGGPLAEQFF
d_call: .; j_call: TRBJ2-1; clone_size: .; cdr3_length: 16; v_call: TRBV7-7; cdr3_nt: TGTGCTAGCAGCCAGGGGGCCGGCGGGGGCTACAATGAGCAGTTCTTC; cdr3_aa: CASSQGAGGGYNEQFF
d_call: .; j_call: TRBJ2-7; clone_size: .; cdr3_length: 17; v_call: TRBV12-2; cdr3_nt: TGTGCAAGTCGCTTAGGGATCACTAGCGGCCCTGACCCCGAGCAGTACTTC; cdr3_aa: CASRLGITSGPDPEQYF
d_call: .; j_call: TRBJ1-6; clone_size: .; cdr3_length: 15; v_call: TRBV6-5; cdr3_nt: TGTGCCAGCAGTAAGCAAACAGGAGATAATTCACCCCTCCACTTT; cdr3_aa: CASSKQTGDNSPLHF
d_call: .; j_call: TRBJ1-2; clone_size: .; cdr3_length: 16; v_call: TRBV7-2; cdr3_nt: TGTGCCAGCAGCTCCAGTGCGCTAACAGGGAACTATGGCTACACCTTC; cdr3_aa: CASSSSALTGNYGYTF
d_call: TRBD1; j_call: TRBJ1-5; clone_size: .; cdr3_length: 13; v_call: TRBV6-5; cdr3_nt: TGTGCCAGCAGAGCAGGGGGCGGTCAGCCCCAGCATTTT; cdr3_aa: CASRAGGGQPQHF
d_call: .; j_call: TRBJ1-2; clone_size: .; cdr3_length: 13; v_call: TRBV2; cdr3_nt: TGTGCCAGCAGTCCTACAGGGAGGCACGGCTACACCTTC; cdr3_aa: CASSPTGRHGYTF
d_call: .; j_call: TRBJ1-4; clone_size: once; cdr3_length: 15; v_call: TRBV5-1; cdr3_nt: TGCGCCAGCAGCTTGCCCAGGGGAACTAATGAAAAACTGTTTTTT; cdr3_aa: CASSLPRGTNEKLFF
d_call: .; j_call: TRBJ1-3; clone_size: .; cdr3_length: 16; v_call: TRBV6-2/TRBV6-3; cdr3_nt: TGTGCCAGCAGTTCCCACAATGACGGGGACGGAAACACCATATATTTT; cdr3_aa: CASSSHNDGDGNTIYF
d_call: .; j_call: TRBJ1-1; clone_size: .; cdr3_length: 12; v_call: TRBV15; cdr3_nt: TGTGCCACCAGCAGAGCCCTCTCTGAAGCTTTCTTT; cdr3_aa: CATSRALSEAFF
d_call: TRBD2; j_call: TRBJ2-7; clone_size: .; cdr3_length: 14; v_call: TRBV2; cdr3_nt: TGTGCCAGCGGAGGGACTAGCGCTTCCTACGAGCAGTACTTC; cdr3_aa: CASGGTSASYEQYF